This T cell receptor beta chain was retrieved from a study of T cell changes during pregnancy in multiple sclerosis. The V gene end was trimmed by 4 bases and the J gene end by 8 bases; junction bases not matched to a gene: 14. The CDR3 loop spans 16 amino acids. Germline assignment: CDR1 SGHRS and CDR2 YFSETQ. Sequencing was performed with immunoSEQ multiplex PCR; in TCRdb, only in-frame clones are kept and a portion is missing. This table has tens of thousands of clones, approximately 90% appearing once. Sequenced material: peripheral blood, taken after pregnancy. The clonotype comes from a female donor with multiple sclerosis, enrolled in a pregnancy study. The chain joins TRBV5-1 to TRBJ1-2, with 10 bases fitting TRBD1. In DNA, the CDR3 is TGCGCCAGCAGCGTGGATCCGGGACAGGGGAGGAGAGGCTACACCTTC. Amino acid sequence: CASSVDPGQGRRGYTF. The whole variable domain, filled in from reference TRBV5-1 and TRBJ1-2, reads KAGVTQTPRYLIKTRGQQVTLSCSPISGHRSVSWYQQTPGQGLQFLFEYFSETQRNKGNFPGRFSGRQFSNSRSEMNVSTLELGDSALYLCASSVDPGQGRRGYTFGSGTRLTVV.